This passage covers 17 T cell receptor beta chains from one sample sequenced in a study of blood T cell repertoires in COVID-19. Profiling relied on immunoSEQ multiplex PCR, and the TCRdb table lists in-frame clones only, not all of them. This table holds about 200,000 clones, 85% found once. Sequencing used peripheral blood. The receptors originated from a man in his fifties or sixties with COVID-19, enrolled during active disease.

The J gene is TRBJ1-5, the V gene TRBV7-8; no clear D. The CDR3 totals 15 residues. Germline CDR1 SGHVS, CDR2 FQNEAQ. V dropped 5 bases and J dropped 1 base, with 12 bases sitting between them. CDR3: CASSPTQESNQPQHF. The CDR3 DNA reads as TGTGCCAGCAGCCCAACCCAAGAGAGCAATCAGCCCCAGCATTTT.

V is TRBV19 and J is TRBJ1-4, with D possibly TRBD1 on 5 matching bases. Germline loops: CDR1 LNHDA, CDR2 SQIVND (reference sequence). Trimming took off 1 base at V and 8 bases at J, with 11 bases between the two ends. This CDR3 has 14 residues. CDR3 coding DNA: TGTGCCAGTAGTATAGGACAGAGAGGAGAAAAACTGTTTTTT. It codes for CASSIGQRGEKLFF. Full variable domain (missing parts from reference TRBV19 and TRBJ1-4): DGGITQSPKYLFRKEGQNVTLSCEQNLNHDAMYWYRQDPGQGLRLIYYSQIVNDFQKGDIAEGYSVSREKKESFPLTVTSAQKNPTAFYLCASSIGQRGEKLFFGSGTQLSVL.

The J gene is TRBJ1-1, the V gene TRBV6-1, with D hard to call. Between the trimmed V and J ends, which lost 0 bases and 1 base, there was a span of 9 bases. Germline CDR1 reads MNHNS; CDR2 reads SASEGT. This CDR3 region has 15 residues. The CDR3 sequence: CASSEAATGNTEAFF. In DNA form, the CDR3 reads TGTGCCAGCAGTGAAGCGGCGACGGGGAACACTGAAGCTTTCTTT.

V usage is TRBV3-1 (or the pseudogene TRBV3-2) and J usage is TRBJ2-1, with 7 bases identical to TRBD1. Unmatched junction bases numbered 6, after V lost 4 bases and J lost 9 bases. Germline V gene lookup returns CDR1 LGHDT and CDR2 YNNKEL (reference sequence). This CDR3 contains 13 residues. The CDR3 spells CASSLKGAGEQFF. Written as DNA, the CDR3 is TGTGCCAGCAGCCTGAAGGGGGCGGGTGAGCAGTTCTTC.

The chain has TRBV6-5 and TRBJ1-2; D possibly corresponds to TRBD1 (6 bases). CDR1 is MNHEY and CDR2 is SVGAGI in the germline V gene. Trimming pared 3 bases from V and 8 bases from J, leaving 13 bases between. This CDR3 has 13 residues. The CDR3 coding sequence is TGTGCCAGCAGTTATTCGCAGGGGCAAGGCTACACCTTC. Amino acid sequence: CASSYSQGQGYTF.

The chain is built from TRBV13 and TRBJ2-1, with 10 bases lining up with TRBD2. Germline lookup yields CDR1 PRHDT and CDR2 FYEKMQ (reference sequence). The junction had 11 bases not matched to a gene; V was cut back by 5 bases and J by 7 bases. The length of the CDR3 is 16 residues. The CDR3 is CASSPRTGLALNEQFF. The CDR3 region has the DNA TGTGCCAGCAGCCCGCGAACGGGACTAGCGTTAAATGAGCAGTTCTTC.

The gene calls are TRBV5-1 and TRBJ2-1; 15 positions match TRBD2. The V gene end was trimmed by 4 bases and the J gene end by 1 base; junction bases not matched to a gene: 6. The germline gives CDR1 SGHRS, CDR2 YFSETQ. This CDR3 is built from 18 residues. The CDR3 protein is CASSPGLAGGRSYNEQFF. CDR3 nucleotides: TGCGCCAGCAGCCCTGGACTAGCGGGAGGGAGGTCCTACAATGAGCAGTTCTTC.

The genes are TRBV7-9 and TRBJ2-1, with D possibly being TRBD1 (5 bases). Looked up from germline, CDR1 is SEHNR and CDR2 is FQNEAQ (reference sequence). The CDR3 runs 15 residues. Trimming stripped 5 bases from V and 6 bases from J, with 17 bases between. CDR3 amino acids: CASSADRYPPNEQFF. The CDR3 DNA reads as TGTGCCAGCAGCGCCGACAGATACCCCCCCAATGAGCAGTTCTTC.

The rearrangement uses TRBV7-2 and TRBJ1-1, with D possibly TRBD1 on 5 matching bases. Germline loops: CDR1 SGHTA, CDR2 FQGNSA. The V end lost 4 bases, the J end lost 4 bases, and 13 bases lay between the germline ends. The CDR3 runs 14 residues. DNA for the CDR3: TGTGCCAGCAGCTCGGGACGGGGGAGCACTGAAGCTTTCTTT. As protein: CASSSGRGSTEAFF.

The chain has TRBV7-2 and TRBJ2-7; D might be TRBD2 (6 bases). V dropped 6 bases and J dropped 4 bases, with 13 bases sitting between them. The CDR3 covers 13 residues. The germline V gene has CDR1 SGHTA and CDR2 FQGNSA. The CDR3 is CASRLLGSYEQYF. CDR3 bases: TGTGCCAGCAGACTCCTCGGGAGTTACGAGCAGTACTTC. Full variable domain (remainder filled in from reference TRBV7-2 and TRBJ2-7): GAGVSQSPSNKVTEKGKDVELRCDPISGHTALYWYRQSLGQGLEFLIYFQGNSAPDKSGLPSDRFSAERTGGSVSTLTIQRTQQEDSAVYLCASRLLGSYEQYFGPGTRLTVT.

J is TRBJ2-2 and V is TRBV2; the match to TRBD2 covers 8 bases. The J segment lost 4 bases and the V segment lost 10 bases, leaving 5 bases of the junction unmatched. This CDR3 is 13 amino acids long. The germline gives CDR1 SNHLY, CDR2 FYNNEI. CDR3 loop: CATGLARTGELFF. CDR3 DNA: TGTGCCACCGGACTAGCCCGCACCGGGGAGCTGTTTTTT.

The rearrangement uses TRBV9 and TRBJ1-4; D is uncertain. The CDR3 is made up of 15 amino acids. V gave up 0 bases and J gave up 6 bases, with 12 bases separating them. The germline gives CDR1 SGDLS, CDR2 YYNGEE. DNA for the CDR3: TGTGCCAGCAGCGTAGCTCCGAGGTTAGATGAAAAACTGTTTTTT. It yields the protein CASSVAPRLDEKLFF.

This clone has only one observation. The CDR3 spells CSVELRQGASGEAFF. The CDR3 DNA sequence: TGCAGCGTTGAGTTGAGACAGGGGGCTAGTGGTGAAGCTTTCTTT. This chain connects TRBV29-1 to TRBJ1-1; 10 nucleotides agree with TRBD1. In germline, CDR1 is SQVTM, CDR2 ANQGSEA. Trimming removed 3 bases from V and 7 bases from J; junction bases left unmatched: 11. The CDR3 has 15 amino acids.

The chain has TRBV5-4 and TRBJ1-2; D might be TRBD1 (6 bases). CDR1 SGHNT and CDR2 YYREEE come from the germline V gene (reference sequence). With 0 bases removed from V and 4 bases from J, the gap between germline ends came to 16 bases. CDR3 length: 16 residues. The CDR3 region is CASSLGGQSQLYGYTF. The DNA of the CDR3 is TGTGCCAGCAGCTTGGGAGGACAGTCCCAGCTCTATGGCTACACCTTC.

The chain joins TRBV7-3 to TRBJ2-4, with D uncertain. V lost 0 bases to trimming and J lost 0 bases, with 12 bases between them. CDR3 length: 17 amino acids. Per the germline V gene, CDR1 is SGHTA and CDR2 is FQGTGA. The CDR3 DNA reads as TGTGCCAGCAGCTTAACTGGTTCTGGCCTAGCCAAAAACATTCAGTACTTC. Its protein is CASSLTGSGLAKNIQYF.

The chain employs TRBV13 and TRBJ1-4, with 9 nucleotides matching TRBD1. The CDR3 loop spans 16 amino acids. V was pared by 3 bases and J by 5 bases, with 7 bases of the junction left unmatched. Looked up from germline, CDR1 is PRHDT and CDR2 is FYEKMQ (reference sequence). The CDR3 here is CASSLYPTGGNEKLFF. The CDR3 nucleotides are TGTGCCAGCAGCTTGTATCCGACAGGGGGAAATGAAAAACTGTTTTTT.

The gene calls are TRBV9 and TRBJ2-1; a possible D gene is TRBD2 (6 bases). CDR1 and CDR2 (germline): SGDLS, YYNGEE. This CDR3 region has 16 residues. V dropped 0 bases and J dropped 0 bases, with 10 bases sitting between them. DNA of the CDR3: TGTGCCAGCAGCGTAGGGGCGGGAAGCTCCTACAATGAGCAGTTCTTC. Amino acid sequence: CASSVGAGSSYNEQFF.